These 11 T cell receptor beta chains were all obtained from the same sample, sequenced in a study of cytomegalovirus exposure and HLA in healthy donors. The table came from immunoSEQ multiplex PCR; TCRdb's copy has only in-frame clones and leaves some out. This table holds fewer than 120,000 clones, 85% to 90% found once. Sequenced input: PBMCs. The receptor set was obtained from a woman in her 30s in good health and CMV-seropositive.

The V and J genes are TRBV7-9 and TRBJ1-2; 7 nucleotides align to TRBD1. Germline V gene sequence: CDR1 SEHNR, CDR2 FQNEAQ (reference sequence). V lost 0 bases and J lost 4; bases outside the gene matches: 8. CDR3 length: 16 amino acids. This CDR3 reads CASSLAPNRGSYGYTF. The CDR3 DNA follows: TGTGCCAGCAGCTTAGCCCCCAACAGGGGCAGCTATGGCTACACCTTC.

In nucleotides, the CDR3 is TGTGCCTGGAGTTCAATACGGACTAGCGGGAGTGCCGGGGAGCTGTTTTTT. Residues: CAWSSIRTSGSAGELFF. The chain recombines TRBV30 with TRBJ2-2; 13 nucleotides match TRBD2. The CDR3 has 17 residues. Germline V gives CDR1 GTSNPN, CDR2 SVGIG (reference sequence). The V gene end was trimmed by 2 bases and the J gene end by 6 bases; junction bases not matched to a gene: 9.

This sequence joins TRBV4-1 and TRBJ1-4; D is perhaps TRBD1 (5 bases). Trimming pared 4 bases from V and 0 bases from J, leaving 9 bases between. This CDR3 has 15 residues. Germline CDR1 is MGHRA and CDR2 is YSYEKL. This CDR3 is CASSLPGATNEKLFF. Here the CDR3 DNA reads TGCGCCAGCAGCCTGCCGGGGGCAACTAATGAAAAACTGTTTTTT.

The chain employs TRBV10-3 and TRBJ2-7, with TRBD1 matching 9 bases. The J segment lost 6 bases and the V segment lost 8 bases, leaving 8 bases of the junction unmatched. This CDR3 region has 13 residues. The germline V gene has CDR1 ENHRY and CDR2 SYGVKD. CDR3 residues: CAIGGTGYGEQYF. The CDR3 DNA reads TGTGCCATCGGGGGGACAGGGTACGGCGAGCAGTACTTC.

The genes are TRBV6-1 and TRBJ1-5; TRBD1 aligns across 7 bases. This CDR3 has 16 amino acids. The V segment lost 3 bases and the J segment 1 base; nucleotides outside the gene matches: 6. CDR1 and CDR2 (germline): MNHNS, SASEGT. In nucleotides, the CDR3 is TGTGCCAGCAGTGATAGTCCGACAGGGAGCAATCAGCCCCAGCATTTT. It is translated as CASSDSPTGSNQPQHF.

CDR3 in DNA: TGTGCCAGCAGCTTAGCGCGGCTAGTAAACGAGCAGTACTTC. This sequence encodes CASSLARLVNEQYF. The chain is built from TRBV7-2 and TRBJ2-7; D unresolved. Trimming removed 0 bases from V and 5 bases from J, with 11 bases in between. Germline CDR1 is SGHTA and CDR2 is FQGNSA. The CDR3 is made up of 14 amino acids.

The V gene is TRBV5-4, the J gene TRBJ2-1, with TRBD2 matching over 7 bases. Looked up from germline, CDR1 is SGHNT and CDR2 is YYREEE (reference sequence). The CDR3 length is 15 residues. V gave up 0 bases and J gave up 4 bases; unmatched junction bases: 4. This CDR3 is CASSLELAAYNEQFF. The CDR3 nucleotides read TGTGCCAGCAGCTTGGAGCTAGCGGCTTACAATGAGCAGTTCTTC. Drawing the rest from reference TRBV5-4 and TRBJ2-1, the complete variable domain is ETGVTQSPTHLIKTRGQQVTLRCSSQSGHNTVSWYQQALGQGPQFIFQYYREEENGRGNFPPRFSGLQFPNYSSELNVNALELDDSALYLCASSLELAAYNEQFFGPGTRLTVL.

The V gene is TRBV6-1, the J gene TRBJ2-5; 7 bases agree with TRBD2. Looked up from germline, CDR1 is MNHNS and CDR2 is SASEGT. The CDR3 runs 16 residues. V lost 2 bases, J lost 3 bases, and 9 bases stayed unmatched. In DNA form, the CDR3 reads TGTGCCAGCAGTGAATGGATAGGGGAGGGAAAAGAGACCCAGTACTTC. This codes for CASSEWIGEGKETQYF.

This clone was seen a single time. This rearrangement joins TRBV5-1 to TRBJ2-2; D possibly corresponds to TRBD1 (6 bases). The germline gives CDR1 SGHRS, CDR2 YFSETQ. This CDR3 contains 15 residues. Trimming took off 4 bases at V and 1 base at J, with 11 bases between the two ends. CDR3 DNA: TGCGCCAGCAGCGAACAGGGCTGGAACACCGGGGAGCTGTTTTTT. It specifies CASSEQGWNTGELFF.

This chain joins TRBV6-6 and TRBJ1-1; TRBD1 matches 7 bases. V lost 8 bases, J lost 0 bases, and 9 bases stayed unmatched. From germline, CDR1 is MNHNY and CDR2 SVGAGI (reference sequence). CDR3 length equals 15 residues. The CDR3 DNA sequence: TGTGCCAGCTACTTGACAGGGCAAATGAACACTGAAGCTTTCTTT. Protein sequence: CASYLTGQMNTEAFF.

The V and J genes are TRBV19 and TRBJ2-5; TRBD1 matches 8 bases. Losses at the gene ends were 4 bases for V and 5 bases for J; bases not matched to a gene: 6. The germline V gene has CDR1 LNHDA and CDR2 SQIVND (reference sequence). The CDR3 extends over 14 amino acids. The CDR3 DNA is TGTGCCAGTAGTACCCTGGACAGGGTGGAGACCCAGTACTTC. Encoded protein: CASSTLDRVETQYF.